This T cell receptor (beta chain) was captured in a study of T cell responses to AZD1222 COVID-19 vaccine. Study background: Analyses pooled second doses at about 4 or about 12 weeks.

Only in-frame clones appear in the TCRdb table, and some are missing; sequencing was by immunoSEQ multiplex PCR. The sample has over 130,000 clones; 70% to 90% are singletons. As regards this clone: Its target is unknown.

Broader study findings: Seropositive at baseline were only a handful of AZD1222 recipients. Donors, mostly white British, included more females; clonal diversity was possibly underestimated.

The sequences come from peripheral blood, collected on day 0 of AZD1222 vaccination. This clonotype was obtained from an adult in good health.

The DNA for the CDR3 is TGTGCCAGCAGCCAAAAGGGAAGAGGTGGAAACACCATATATTTT. This translates into CASSQKGRGGNTIYF. The V gene is TRBV14, the J gene TRBJ1-3; D call uncertain. The CDR3 covers 15 residues. In germline, CDR1 is SGHDN, CDR2 FVKESK. Trimming took off 2 bases at V and 3 bases at J, with 11 bases between the two ends.